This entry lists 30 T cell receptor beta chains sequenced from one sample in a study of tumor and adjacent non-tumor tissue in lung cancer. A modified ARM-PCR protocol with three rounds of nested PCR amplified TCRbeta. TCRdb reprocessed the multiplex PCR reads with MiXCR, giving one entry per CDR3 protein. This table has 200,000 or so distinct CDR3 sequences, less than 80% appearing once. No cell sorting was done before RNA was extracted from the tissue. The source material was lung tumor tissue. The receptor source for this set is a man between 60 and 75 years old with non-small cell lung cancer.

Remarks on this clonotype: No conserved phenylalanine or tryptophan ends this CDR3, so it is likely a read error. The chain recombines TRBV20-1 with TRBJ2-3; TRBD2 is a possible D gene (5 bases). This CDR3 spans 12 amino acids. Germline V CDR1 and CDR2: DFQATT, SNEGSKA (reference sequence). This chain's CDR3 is CTARWGADTQYI. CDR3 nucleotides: TGCACTGCTAGATGGGGAGCAGATACTCAGTATATT.

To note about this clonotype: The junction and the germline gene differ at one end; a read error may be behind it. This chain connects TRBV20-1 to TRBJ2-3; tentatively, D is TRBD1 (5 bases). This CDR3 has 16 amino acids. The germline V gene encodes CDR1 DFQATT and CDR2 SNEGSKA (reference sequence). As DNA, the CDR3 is TGCAGTGCTAGACAGGGTAGCAGGAGTGGCACAGACACGCAGTATTTT. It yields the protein CSARQGSRSGTDTQYF.

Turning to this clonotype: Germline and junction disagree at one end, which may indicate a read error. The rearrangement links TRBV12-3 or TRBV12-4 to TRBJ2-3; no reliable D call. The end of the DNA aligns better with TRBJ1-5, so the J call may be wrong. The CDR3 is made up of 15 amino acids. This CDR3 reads CASRFIASGEDMQHF. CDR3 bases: TGTGCCAGCCGTTTCATCGCTAGCGGTGAAGATATGCAGCATTTT.

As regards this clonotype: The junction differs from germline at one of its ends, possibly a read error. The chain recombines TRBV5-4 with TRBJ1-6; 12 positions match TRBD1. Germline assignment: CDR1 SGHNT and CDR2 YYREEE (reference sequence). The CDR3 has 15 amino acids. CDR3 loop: CVSSGDRGLNSPLHF. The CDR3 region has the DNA TGTGTCAGCAGCGGGGACAGGGGGCTGAATTCACCCCTCCACTTT.

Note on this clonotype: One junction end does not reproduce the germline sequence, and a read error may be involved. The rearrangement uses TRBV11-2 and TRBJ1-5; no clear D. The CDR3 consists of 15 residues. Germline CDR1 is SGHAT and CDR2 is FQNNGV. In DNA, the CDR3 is TGTGCCAGCAACTTAGATCGACACCCGAGTCAGCCCCAGCATTTT. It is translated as CASNLDRHPSQPQHF. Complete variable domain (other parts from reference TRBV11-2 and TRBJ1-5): EAGVAQSPRYKIIEKRQSVAFWCNPISGHATLYWYQQILGQGPKLLIQFQNNGVVDDSQLPKDRFSAERLKGVDSTLKIQPAKLEDSAVYLCASNLDRHPSQPQHFGDGTRLSIL.

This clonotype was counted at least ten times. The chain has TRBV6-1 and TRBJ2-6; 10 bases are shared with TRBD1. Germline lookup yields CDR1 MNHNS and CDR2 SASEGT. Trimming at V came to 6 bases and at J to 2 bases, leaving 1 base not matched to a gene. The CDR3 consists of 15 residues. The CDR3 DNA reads TGTGCCAGCAGCGGACAGGGGGCTGGGGCCAACGTCCTGACTTTC. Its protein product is CASSGQGAGANVLTF.

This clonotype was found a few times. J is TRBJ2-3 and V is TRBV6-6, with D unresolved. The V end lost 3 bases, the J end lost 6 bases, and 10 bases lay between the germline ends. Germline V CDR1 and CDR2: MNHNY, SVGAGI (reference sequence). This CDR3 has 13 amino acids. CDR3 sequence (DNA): TGTGCCAGCAGTTATGATAGGATTGATACGCAGTATTTT. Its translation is CASSYDRIDTQYF.

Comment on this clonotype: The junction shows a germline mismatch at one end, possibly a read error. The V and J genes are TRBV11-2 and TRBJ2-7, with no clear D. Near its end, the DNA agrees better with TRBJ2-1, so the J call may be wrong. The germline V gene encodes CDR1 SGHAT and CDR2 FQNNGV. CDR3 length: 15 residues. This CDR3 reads CASSLETVVTYEQFF. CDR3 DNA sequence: TGCGCCAGCAGCTTAGAAACAGTGGTAACCTACGAGCAGTTCTTC.

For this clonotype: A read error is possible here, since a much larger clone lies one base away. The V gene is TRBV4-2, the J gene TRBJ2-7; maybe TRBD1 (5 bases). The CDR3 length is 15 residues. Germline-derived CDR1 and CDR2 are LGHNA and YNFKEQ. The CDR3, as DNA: TGTGCCAGCAGCCAAGATACTCCAGGGCCCTACGAGCAGCACTTC. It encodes CASSQDTPGPYEQHF.

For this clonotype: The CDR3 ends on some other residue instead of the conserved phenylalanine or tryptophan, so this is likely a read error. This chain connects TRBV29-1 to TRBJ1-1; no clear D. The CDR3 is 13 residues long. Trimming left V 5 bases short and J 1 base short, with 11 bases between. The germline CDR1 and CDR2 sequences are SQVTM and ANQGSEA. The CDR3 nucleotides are TGCAGCGTTTCGCACGCAGGGAACACTGAAGCTTTCGTT. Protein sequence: CSVSHAGNTEAFV.

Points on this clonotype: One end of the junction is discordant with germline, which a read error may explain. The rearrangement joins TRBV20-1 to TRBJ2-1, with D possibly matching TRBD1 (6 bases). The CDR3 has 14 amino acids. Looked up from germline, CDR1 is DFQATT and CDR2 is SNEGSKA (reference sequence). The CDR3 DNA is TGTAGTGATAGCCCCAGGGGCTCCTACAATGAGCAGTTCTTC. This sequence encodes CSDSPRGSYNEQFF.

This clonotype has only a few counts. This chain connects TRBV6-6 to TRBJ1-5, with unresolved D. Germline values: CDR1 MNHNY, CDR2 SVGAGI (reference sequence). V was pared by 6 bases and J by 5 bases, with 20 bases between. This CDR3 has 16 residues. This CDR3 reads CASRTSMAANYQPQHF. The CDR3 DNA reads TGTGCCAGCAGGACGAGTATGGCAGCGAACTATCAGCCCCAGCATTTT.

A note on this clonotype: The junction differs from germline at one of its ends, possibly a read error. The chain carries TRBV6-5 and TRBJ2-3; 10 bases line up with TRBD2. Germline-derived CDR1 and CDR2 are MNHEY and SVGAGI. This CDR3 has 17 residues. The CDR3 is CASSFDFSGGSTDTQSF. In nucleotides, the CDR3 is TGTGCCAGCAGTTTCGACTTTAGCGGGGGGTCCACAGATACGCAGTCTTTT.

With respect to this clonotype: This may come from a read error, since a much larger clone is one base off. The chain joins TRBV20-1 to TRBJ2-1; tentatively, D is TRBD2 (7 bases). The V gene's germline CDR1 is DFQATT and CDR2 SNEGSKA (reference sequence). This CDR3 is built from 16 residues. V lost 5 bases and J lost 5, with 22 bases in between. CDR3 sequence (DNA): TGCAGTGCTGGGGGGGACGGGGGCCGAACCCACAATGAGCAGTTCTTC. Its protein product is CSAGGDGGRTHNEQFF.

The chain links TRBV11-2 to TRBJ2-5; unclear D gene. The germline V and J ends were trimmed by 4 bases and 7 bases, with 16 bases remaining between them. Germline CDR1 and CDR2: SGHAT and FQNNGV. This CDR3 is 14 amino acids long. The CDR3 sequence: CASSSGPVLGTQYF. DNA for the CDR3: TGTGCCAGCAGCTCCGGCCCGGTTCTGGGGACCCAGTACTTC.

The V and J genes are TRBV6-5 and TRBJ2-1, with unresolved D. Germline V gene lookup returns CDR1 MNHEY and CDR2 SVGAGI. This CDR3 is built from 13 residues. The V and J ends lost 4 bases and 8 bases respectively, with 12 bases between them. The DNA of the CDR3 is TGTGCCAGCAGTTTCTTGTTGGGCGATGAGCAGTTCTTC. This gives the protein CASSFLLGDEQFF.

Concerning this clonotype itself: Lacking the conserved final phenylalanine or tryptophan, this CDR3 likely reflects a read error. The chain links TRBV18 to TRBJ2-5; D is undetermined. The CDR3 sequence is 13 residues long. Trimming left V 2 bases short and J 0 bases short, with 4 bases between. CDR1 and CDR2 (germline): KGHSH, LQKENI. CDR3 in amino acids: CASSPANQETQYL. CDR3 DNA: TGTGCCAGCTCACCAGCTAACCAAGAGACCCAGTACTTA.

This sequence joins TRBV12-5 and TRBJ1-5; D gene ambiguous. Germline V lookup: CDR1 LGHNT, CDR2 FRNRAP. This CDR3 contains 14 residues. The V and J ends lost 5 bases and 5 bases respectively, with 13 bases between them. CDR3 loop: CASGPNISYQPQHF. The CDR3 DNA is TGTGCTAGTGGTCCTAATATCAGCTATCAGCCCCAGCATTTT.

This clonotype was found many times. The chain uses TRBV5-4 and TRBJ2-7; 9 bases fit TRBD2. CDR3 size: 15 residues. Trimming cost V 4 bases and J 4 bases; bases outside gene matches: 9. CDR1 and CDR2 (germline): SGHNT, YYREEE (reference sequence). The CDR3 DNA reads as TGTGCCAGCAGCCTAGGTGGGACTAGCCGGTACGAGCAGTACTTC. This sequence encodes CASSLGGTSRYEQYF.

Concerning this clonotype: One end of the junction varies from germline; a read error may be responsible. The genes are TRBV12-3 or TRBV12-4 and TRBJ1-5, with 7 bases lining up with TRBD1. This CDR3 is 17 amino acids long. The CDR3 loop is CACSLGGQEANNQHQHF. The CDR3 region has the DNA TGTGCCTGCAGTTTAGGTGGACAGGAGGCGAACAATCAGCACCAGCATTTT.

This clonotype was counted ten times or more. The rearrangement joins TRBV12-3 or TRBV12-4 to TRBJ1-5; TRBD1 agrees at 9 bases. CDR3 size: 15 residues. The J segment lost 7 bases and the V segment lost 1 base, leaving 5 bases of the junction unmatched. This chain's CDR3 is CASSLDRGLVQPQHF. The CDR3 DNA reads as TGTGCCAGCAGTTTAGACAGGGGGCTCGTGCAGCCCCAGCATTTT.

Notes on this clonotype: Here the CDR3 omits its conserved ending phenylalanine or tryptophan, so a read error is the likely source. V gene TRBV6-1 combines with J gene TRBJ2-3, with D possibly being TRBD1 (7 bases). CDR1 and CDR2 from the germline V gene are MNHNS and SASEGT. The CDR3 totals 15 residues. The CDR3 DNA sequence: TGTGCTAGCAGTGAAGGACCCCAGGGGGGTGATACGCAGTATTTG. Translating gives CASSEGPQGGDTQYL.

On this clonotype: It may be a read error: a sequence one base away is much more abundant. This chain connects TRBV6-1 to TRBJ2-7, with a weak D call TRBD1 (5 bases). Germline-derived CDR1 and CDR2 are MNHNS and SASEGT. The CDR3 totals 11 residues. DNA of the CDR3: TGTGCCAGCAGTGTGGACAACGAGCAGAACTTC. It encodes CASSVDNEQNF.

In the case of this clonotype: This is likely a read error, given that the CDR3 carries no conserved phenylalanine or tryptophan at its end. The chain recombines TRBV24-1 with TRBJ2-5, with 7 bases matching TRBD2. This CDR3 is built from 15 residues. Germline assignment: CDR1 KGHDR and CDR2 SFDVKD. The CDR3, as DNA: TGTGCCGCCAGTGGTGCCGGGGGGATAGGAGAGACCCAGTACTTA. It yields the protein CAASGAGGIGETQYL.

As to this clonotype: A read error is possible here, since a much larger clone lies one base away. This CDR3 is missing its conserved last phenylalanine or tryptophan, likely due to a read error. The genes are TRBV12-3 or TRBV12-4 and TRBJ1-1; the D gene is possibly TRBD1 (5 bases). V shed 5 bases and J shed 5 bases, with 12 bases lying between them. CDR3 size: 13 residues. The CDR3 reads CASSLPGLTEAFS. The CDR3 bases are TGTGCCAGCAGTCTCCCAGGGTTGACTGAAGCTTTCTCT.

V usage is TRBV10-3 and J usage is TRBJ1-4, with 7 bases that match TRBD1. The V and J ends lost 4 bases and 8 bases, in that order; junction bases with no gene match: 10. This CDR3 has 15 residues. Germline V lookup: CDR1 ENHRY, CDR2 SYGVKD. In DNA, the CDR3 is TGTGCCATCAGTGCTTCACAGGGGAAGCGAGAAAAACTGTTTTTT. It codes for CAISASQGKREKLFF.

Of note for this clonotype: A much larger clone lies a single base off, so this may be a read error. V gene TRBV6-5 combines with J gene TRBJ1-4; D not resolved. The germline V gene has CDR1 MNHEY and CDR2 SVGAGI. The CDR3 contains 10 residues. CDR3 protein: CASSKDPTIF. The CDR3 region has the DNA TGTGCCAGCAGCAAAGACCCGACAATTTTT.

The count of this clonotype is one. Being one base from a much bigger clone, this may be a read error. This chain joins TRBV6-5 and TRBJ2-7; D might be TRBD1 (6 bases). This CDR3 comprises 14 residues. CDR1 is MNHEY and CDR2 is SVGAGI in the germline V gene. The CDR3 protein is CASRTSGQSYEQHF. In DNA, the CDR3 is TGTGCCAGCAGGACTTCGGGACAATCCTACGAGCAGCACTTC.

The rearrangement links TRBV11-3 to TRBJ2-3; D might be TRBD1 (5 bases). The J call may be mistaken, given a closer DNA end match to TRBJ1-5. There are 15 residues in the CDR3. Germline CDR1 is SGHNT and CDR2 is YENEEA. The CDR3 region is CASSLALRGGDTQHF. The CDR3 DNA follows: TGTGCCAGCAGCCTCGCTCTAAGGGGCGGGGATACACAGCATTTT.

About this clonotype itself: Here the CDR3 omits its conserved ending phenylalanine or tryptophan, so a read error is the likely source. This chain's CDR3 is CASSDDRVGGGYTV. In nucleotides, the CDR3 is TGCGCCAGCAGCGATGACAGGGTCGGGGGTGGCTACACCGTC. The chain couples TRBV5-1 to TRBJ1-2, with 7 bases fitting TRBD1. The CDR3 sequence is 14 residues long. Losses at the gene ends were 4 bases for V and 7 bases for J; bases not matched to a gene: 10. Germline assignment: CDR1 SGHRS and CDR2 YFSETQ.